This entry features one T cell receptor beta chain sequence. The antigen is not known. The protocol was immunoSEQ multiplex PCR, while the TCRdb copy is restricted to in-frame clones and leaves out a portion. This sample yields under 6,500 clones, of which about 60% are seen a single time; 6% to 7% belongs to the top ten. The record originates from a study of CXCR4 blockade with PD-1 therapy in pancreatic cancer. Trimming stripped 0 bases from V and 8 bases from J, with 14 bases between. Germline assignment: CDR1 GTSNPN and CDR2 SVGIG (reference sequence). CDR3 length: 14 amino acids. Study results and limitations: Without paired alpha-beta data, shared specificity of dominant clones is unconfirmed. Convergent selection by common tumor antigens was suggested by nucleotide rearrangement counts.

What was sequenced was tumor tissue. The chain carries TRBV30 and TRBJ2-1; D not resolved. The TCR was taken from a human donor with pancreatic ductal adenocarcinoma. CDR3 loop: CAWSVNVRSHEQFF. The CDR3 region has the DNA TGTGCCTGGAGTGTAAACGTACGGAGCCATGAGCAGTTCTTC.